Included here is one T cell receptor (beta chain) sequence, with context. Its antigen is not identified. Amplification used 60 Vbeta primers and 13 Jbeta primers. Assay: immunoSEQ multiplex PCR; the TCRdb copy retains only in-frame clones and omits some. There are roughly 100,000 clones in the sample; over 75% occur only once, and 8.6% lies in the top ten. The data stem from a study of cytomegalovirus exposure and HLA in healthy donors. Study-wide results and caveats: As immune exposure information, only CMV serostatus was available.

Trimming at V came to 5 bases and at J to 8 bases, leaving 5 bases not matched to a gene. Germline CDR1 is SGHVS and CDR2 is FQNEAQ. The CDR3 consists of 13 residues. This TCR was recovered from a woman between 40 and 50 years old in good health and CMV-seropositive. Sequences were obtained from PBMCs. The chain joins TRBV7-8 to TRBJ2-1; 8 nucleotides match TRBD1. CDR3 protein: CASSRTGNDEQFF. The CDR3 DNA follows: TGTGCCAGCAGCAGGACAGGGAATGATGAGCAGTTCTTC.